This T cell receptor (beta chain) was obtained from a study of blood T cell repertoires in COVID-19. Study summary: The United States, Italy and Spain supplied acute and convalescent COVID-19 samples. The analysed material was cDNA or gDNA that came from T cells, B-cell-depleted T cells, or PBMCs.

Authors' analysis steps: Nucleated cell number was recorded as an estimate derived from reference gene primer amplification. The protocol was immunoSEQ multiplex PCR, while the TCRdb copy is restricted to in-frame clones and leaves out a portion. V, J and clone size are taken as reported in that table, and D and trimming were inferred from the DNA itself. The sample includes about 240,000 clones, 82% seen only once; the top ten take over 10%. The sequence was obtained from a woman aged 60-75 years with active or convalescent COVID-19. Sequencing was performed on peripheral blood.

CDR3 sequence reads: CASSPSNNQPQHF. The DNA for the CDR3 is TGTGCCAGTAGTCCTTCTAACAATCAGCCCCAGCATTTT. This chain uses TRBV19 with TRBJ1-5, with unresolved D. Trimming cost V 5 bases and J 3 bases, with 8 bases left between them. Germline loops: CDR1 LNHDA, CDR2 SQIVND (reference sequence). The CDR3 contains 13 residues.